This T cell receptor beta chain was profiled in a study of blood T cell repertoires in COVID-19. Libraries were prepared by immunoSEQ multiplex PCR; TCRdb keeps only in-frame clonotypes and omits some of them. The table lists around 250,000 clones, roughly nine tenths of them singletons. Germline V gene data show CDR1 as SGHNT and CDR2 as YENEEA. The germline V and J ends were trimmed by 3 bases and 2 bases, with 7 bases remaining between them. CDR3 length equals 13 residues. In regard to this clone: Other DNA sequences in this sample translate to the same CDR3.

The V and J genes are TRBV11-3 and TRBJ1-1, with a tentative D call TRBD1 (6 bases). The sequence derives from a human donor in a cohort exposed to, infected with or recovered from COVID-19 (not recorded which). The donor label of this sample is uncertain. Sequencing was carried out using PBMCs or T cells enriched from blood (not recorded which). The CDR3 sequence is CASSLDSNTEAFF. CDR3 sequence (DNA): TGTGCCAGCAGCTTGGACAGTAACACTGAAGCTTTCTTT.